This T cell receptor beta chain originates from a study of blood T cell repertoires in COVID-19. Repertoires were generated with immunoSEQ multiplex PCR, while TCRdb's copy carries only in-frame clones and drops some. The table records some 150,000 clones, about 91% of them present only once. This clonotype originated in a woman aged 55-75 years with acute or convalescent COVID-19. Sequencing input: peripheral blood.

This chain's CDR3 is CASSQGLGATDTQYF. The CDR3 nucleotides are TGTGCCAGCAGCCAAGGTTTAGGGGCAACAGATACGCAGTATTTT. V is TRBV3-1 (or the pseudogene TRBV3-2) and J is TRBJ2-3, with a possible D match to TRBD1 (5 bases). Germline CDR1 and CDR2: LGHDT and YNNKEL (reference sequence). This CDR3 region has 15 residues. The V end was cut by 1 base, the J end by 3 bases, with 11 bases between.